A single sample gave rise to the 16 T cell receptor beta chains below, sequenced in a study of identical twins. TCRdb reprocessed the 5' RACE reads with MiXCR, giving one entry per CDR3 protein. The sample lists around 1.7 million distinct CDR3 sequences, less than 40% seen once, with around 0.25% in the top ten. What was sequenced was cord blood. These receptors all come from a newborn girl in good health.

This clonotype was found a few times. The genes are TRBV10-3 and TRBJ2-5; D ambiguous. Trimming removed 6 bases from V and 1 base from J, with 6 bases in between. There are 12 residues in the CDR3. Per germline, CDR1 ENHRY and CDR2 SYGVKD. This chain's CDR3 is CAIRAAQETQYF. CDR3 in DNA: TGTGCCATCAGGGCAGCCCAAGAGACCCAGTACTTC.

There are a few counts of this clonotype. The CDR3 protein is CASRHSGPYEQYF. DNA of the CDR3: TGCGCCAGCAGGCATAGCGGCCCCTACGAGCAGTACTTC. The rearrangement links TRBV10-2 to TRBJ2-7, with D possibly being TRBD2 (6 bases). V lost 6 bases, J lost 2 bases, and 11 bases lay in between. CDR3 length equals 13 residues. CDR1 and CDR2 (germline): WSHSY, SAAADI.

V and J are TRBV20-1 and TRBJ2-3; D gene unclear. The CDR3 covers 11 residues. Trimming removed 4 bases at V and 3 bases at J, with 5 bases between. The germline V gene has CDR1 DFQATT and CDR2 SNEGSKA (reference sequence). CDR3 region: CSAIGTDTQYF. The CDR3 coding sequence is TGCAGTGCTATAGGAACAGATACGCAGTATTTT.

This clonotype has only a few counts. This chain uses TRBV9 with TRBJ2-2; 7 bases are shared with TRBD2. Unmatched junction bases numbered 2, after V lost 7 bases and J lost 5 bases. CDR1 SGDLS and CDR2 YYNGEE come from the germline V gene. The CDR3 spans 12 residues. CDR3 sequence (DNA): TGTGCCAGCGCGGGGGTGACCGGGGAGCTGTTTTTT. Translated: CASAGVTGELFF. Looking up the rest from reference TRBV9 and TRBJ2-2 gives the full variable domain: DSGVTQTPKHLITATGQRVTLRCSPRSGDLSVYWYQQSLDQGLQFLIQYYNGEERAKGNILERFSAQQFPDLHSELNLSSLELGDSALYFCASAGVTGELFFGEGSRLTVL.

The rearrangement joins TRBV6-5 to TRBJ1-3; a possible D gene is TRBD1 (6 bases). The CDR3 extends over 18 amino acids. The germline V gene has CDR1 MNHEY and CDR2 SVGAGI. The V end was cut by 0 bases, the J end by 3 bases, with 18 bases between. The CDR3 DNA reads as TGTGCCAGCAGTTACTCGAGGGGGGCAGGGAGCCTTGGAAACACCATATATTTT. This gives the protein CASSYSRGAGSLGNTIYF.

The V and J genes are TRBV10-3 and TRBJ2-1, with TRBD2 matching 9 bases. Trimming at V came to 5 bases and at J to 4 bases, leaving 3 bases not matched to a gene. This CDR3 region has 14 residues. Germline V gives CDR1 ENHRY, CDR2 SYGVKD. As DNA, the CDR3 is TGTGCCATCAGTAAGCGGGAGGAGTACAATGAGCAGTTCTTC. It specifies CAISKREEYNEQFF.

The chain recombines TRBV20-1 with TRBJ2-1; 8 bases match TRBD1. The CDR3 contains 14 residues. Trimming at V came to 0 bases and at J to 8 bases, leaving 6 bases not matched to a gene. From germline, CDR1 is DFQATT and CDR2 SNEGSKA (reference sequence). This CDR3 reads CSARDVGRGHEQFF. CDR3 nucleotides: TGCAGTGCTAGAGATGTCGGCAGGGGGCATGAGCAGTTCTTC.

In its sample, this clonotype was seen a few times. The CDR3 DNA reads as TGTGCCAGCTGCGGACACCGCGGAGTTTCTGATGAGCAGTTCTTC. Its protein is CASCGHRGVSDEQFF. The V call is TRBV6-1, the J call TRBJ2-1; TRBD1 might be the D (5 bases). Looked up from germline, CDR1 is MNHNS and CDR2 is SASEGT. Trimming pared 8 bases from V and 8 bases from J, leaving 22 bases between. The CDR3 runs to 15 residues.

In its sample, this clonotype was seen a few times. This chain links TRBV12-3 or TRBV12-4 with TRBJ2-7; D unresolved. V gave up 3 bases and J gave up 0 bases, with 9 bases separating them. This CDR3 is built from 14 residues. The CDR3 spells CASSFRRYSYEQYF. The CDR3, as DNA: TGTGCCAGCAGTTTTCGCAGGTACTCCTACGAGCAGTACTTC.

V and J are TRBV6-2 or TRBV6-3 and TRBJ2-5; D is uncertain. CDR1 and CDR2 (germline): MNHEY, SVGEGT. The CDR3 loop spans 16 amino acids. V dropped 0 bases and J dropped 11 bases, with 22 bases sitting between them. The CDR3 region is CASSYSKRAVYNEQYF. The DNA for the CDR3 is TGTGCCAGCAGTTACTCGAAACGCGCTGTCTACAATGAGCAGTACTTC.

The V call is TRBV25-1, the J call TRBJ1-1; possible D gene TRBD1, 5 bases. Germline loops: CDR1 MGHDK, CDR2 SYGVNS. The CDR3 length is 15 residues. V was cut by 0 bases and J by 4 bases, with 12 bases left in between. The DNA of the CDR3 is TGTGCCAGCAGTGAATATAACGGGGGAGGCACTGAAGCTTTCTTT. Protein: CASSEYNGGGTEAFF.

This clonotype was seen at least ten times. The chain links TRBV5-1 to TRBJ1-5; D unclear. The germline gives CDR1 SGHRS, CDR2 YFSETQ. V was pared by 4 bases and J by 1 base, with 6 bases between. The CDR3 is 13 residues long. CDR3 bases: TGCGCCAGCAGCCCGTTGAGCAATCAGCCCCAGCATTTT. Translating gives CASSPLSNQPQHF.

The rearrangement joins TRBV3-1 to TRBJ2-1; D is undetermined. V dropped 6 bases and J dropped 4 bases, with 16 bases sitting between them. CDR1 LGHDT and CDR2 YNNKEL come from the germline V gene (reference sequence). The CDR3 extends over 15 amino acids. This CDR3 is CASSPTGVGYNEQFF. For the CDR3, the DNA is TGTGCCAGCAGTCCAACTGGGGTAGGGTACAATGAGCAGTTCTTC.

This clonotype was seen only a few times. The rearrangement links TRBV15 to TRBJ2-5, with a weak D call TRBD1 (6 bases). Deletions cut 6 bases from V and 11 bases from J, with 13 bases between. The CDR3 contains 11 residues. Per germline, CDR1 LNHNV and CDR2 YYDKDF (reference sequence). Here the CDR3 DNA reads TGTGCCACCAGTAGGGACAATGAGCAGTACTTC. Translation gives CATSRDNEQYF.

The chain employs TRBV9 and TRBJ2-4; maybe TRBD2 (5 bases). The CDR3 sequence is 15 residues long. Germline CDR1 is SGDLS and CDR2 is YYNGEE. Trimming removed 2 bases from V and 13 bases from J, with 22 bases in between. CDR3 in DNA: TGTGCCAGCAGCGTTGGCTCGGGGTCCTTATACGTGCAGTACTTC. Translating it yields CASSVGSGSLYVQYF.

The V call is TRBV3-1, the J call TRBJ2-2, with D possibly being TRBD2 (5 bases). Trimming left V 3 bases short and J 5 bases short, with 10 bases between. The CDR3 is made up of 14 amino acids. In germline, CDR1 is LGHDT, CDR2 YNNKEL (reference sequence). CDR3 DNA sequence: TGTGCCAGCAGCCATGGTAGCGAAACCGGGGAGCTGTTTTTT. As protein: CASSHGSETGELFF. The full variable domain, completed using reference TRBV3-1 and TRBJ2-2, is DTAVSQTPKYLVTQMGNDKSIKCEQNLGHDTMYWYKQDSKKFLKIMFSYNNKELIINETVPNRFSPKSPDKAHLNLHINSLELGDSAVYFCASSHGSETGELFFGEGSRLTVL.